This TCR beta chain was found in a study of shared clonotypes between healthy human individuals. Per the germline V gene, CDR1 is SGHNT and CDR2 is YYREEE (reference sequence). The trim removed 2 bases at V and 7 bases at J, leaving 6 bases unmatched. The CDR3 is 15 residues long. Here immunoSEQ multiplex PCR was the method, and the copy in TCRdb shows in-frame clones only, minus some. The sample has about 470,000 clones; about 85% are singletons. Each of the donors was a healthy adult who was HIV-negative and had not had a recent acute infection or vaccination. Specimen: PBMCs. The chain carries TRBV5-4 and TRBJ2-2, with 9 bases matching TRBD2. This sequence was found in a woman aged 40 to 55 in good health. Some clones in this sample may be carry-over from other donors' samples. The CDR3, as DNA: TGTGCCAGCAGCTTTGCGGGAGGGCCGGTCGGGGAGCTGTTTTTT. Protein: CASSFAGGPVGELFF.